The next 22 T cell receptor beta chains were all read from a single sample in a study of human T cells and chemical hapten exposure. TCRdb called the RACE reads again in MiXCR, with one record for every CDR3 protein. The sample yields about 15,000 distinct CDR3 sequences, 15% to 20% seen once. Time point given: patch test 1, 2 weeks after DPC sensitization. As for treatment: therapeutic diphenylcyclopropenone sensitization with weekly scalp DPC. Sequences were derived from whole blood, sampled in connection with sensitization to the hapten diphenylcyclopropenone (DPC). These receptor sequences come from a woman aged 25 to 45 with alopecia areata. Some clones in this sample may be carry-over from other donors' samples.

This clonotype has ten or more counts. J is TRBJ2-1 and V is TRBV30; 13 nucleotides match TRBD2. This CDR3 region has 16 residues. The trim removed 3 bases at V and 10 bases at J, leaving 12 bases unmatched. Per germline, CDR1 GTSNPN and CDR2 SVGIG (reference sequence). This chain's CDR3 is CAWRRAGTSGISEQFF. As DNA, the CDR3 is TGTGCCTGGAGACGGGCCGGGACTAGCGGGATATCCGAGCAGTTCTTC.

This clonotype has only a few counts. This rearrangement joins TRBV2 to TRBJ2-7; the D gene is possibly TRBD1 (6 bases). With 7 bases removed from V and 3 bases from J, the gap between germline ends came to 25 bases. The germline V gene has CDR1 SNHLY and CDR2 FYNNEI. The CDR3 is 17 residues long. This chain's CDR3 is CASMLGRGEPRRYEQYV. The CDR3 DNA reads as TGTGCCAGCATGTTAGGCAGGGGCGAGCCGAGACGCTACGAGCAGTACGTC.

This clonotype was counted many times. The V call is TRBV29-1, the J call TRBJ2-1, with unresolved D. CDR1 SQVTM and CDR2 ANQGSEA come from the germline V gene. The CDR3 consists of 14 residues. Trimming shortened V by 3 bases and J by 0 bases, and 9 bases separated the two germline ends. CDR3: CSVDGYNSYNEQFF. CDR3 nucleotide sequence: TGCAGCGTTGATGGCTACAACTCCTACAATGAGCAGTTCTTC.

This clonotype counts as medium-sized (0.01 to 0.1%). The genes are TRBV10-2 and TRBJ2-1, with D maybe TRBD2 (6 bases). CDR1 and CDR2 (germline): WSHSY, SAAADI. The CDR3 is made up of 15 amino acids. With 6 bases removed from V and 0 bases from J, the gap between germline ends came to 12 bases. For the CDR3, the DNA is TGCGCCAGCAGAAACCTAGCGAGCTCCTACAATGAGCAGTTCTTC. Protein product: CASRNLASSYNEQFF.

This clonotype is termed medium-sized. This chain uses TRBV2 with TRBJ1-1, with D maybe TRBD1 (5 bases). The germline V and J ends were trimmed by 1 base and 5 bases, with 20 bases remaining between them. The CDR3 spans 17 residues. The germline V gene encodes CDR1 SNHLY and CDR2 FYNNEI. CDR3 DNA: TGTGCCAGCAGTGAAGGACCGTGGCGGAGGGGAAAGACTGAAGCTTTCTTT. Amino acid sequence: CASSEGPWRRGKTEAFF. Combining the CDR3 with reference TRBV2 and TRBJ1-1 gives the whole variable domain EPEVTQTPSHQVTQMGQEVILRCVPISNHLYFYWYRQILGQKVEFLVSFYNNEISEKSEIFDDQFSVERPDGSNFTLKIRSTKLEDSAMYFCASSEGPWRRGKTEAFFGQGTRLTVV.

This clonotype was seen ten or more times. CDR3 in amino acids: CASSPPGTSTDTQYF. As DNA, the CDR3 is TGTGCCAGCAGCCCACCCGGGACCTCCACAGATACGCAGTATTTT. This sequence joins TRBV5-6 and TRBJ2-3, with D possibly called TRBD1 or TRBD2 (5 bases each). V gave up 4 bases and J gave up 2 bases, with 14 bases separating them. The germline gives CDR1 SGHDT, CDR2 YYEEEE. The CDR3 covers 15 residues. Full variable domain (missing parts from reference TRBV5-6 and TRBJ2-3): DAGVTQSPTHLIKTRGQQVTLRCSPKSGHDTVSWYQQALGQGPQFIFQYYEEEERQRGNFPDRFSGHQFPNYSSELNVNALLLGDSALYLCASSPPGTSTDTQYFGPGTRLTVL.

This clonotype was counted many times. The DNA of the CDR3 is TGTGCCAGCAGCTTAGGGGCAGTTCAAGAGACCCAGTACTTC. This sequence encodes CASSLGAVQETQYF. The gene calls are TRBV7-8 and TRBJ2-5; no firm D call. The V and J ends lost 1 base and 2 bases respectively, with 8 bases between them. CDR3 size: 14 residues. Germline V gene sequence: CDR1 SGHVS, CDR2 FQNEAQ.

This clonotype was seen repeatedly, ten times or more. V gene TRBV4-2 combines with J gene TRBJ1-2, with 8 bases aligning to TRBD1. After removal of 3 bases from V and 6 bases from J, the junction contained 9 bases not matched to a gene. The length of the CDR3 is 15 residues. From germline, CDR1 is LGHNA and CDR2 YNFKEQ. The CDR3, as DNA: TGTGCCAGCAGCCAGGTCGGACAGGGCAAAGATGGCTACACCTTC. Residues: CASSQVGQGKDGYTF.

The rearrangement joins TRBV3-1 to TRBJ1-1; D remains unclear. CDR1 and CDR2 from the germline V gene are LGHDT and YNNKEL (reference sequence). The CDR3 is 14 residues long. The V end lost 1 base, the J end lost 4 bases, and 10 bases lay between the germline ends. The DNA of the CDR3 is TGTGCCAGCAGCCAAGGTTCTCCAGTCACTGAAGCTTTCTTT. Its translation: CASSQGSPVTEAFF.

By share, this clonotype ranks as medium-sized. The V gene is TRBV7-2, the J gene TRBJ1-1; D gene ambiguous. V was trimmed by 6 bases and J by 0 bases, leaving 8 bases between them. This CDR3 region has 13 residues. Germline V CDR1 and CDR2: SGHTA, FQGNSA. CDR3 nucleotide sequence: TGTGCCAGCAGTTGGACTGTGAACACTGAAGCTTTCTTT. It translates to CASSWTVNTEAFF.

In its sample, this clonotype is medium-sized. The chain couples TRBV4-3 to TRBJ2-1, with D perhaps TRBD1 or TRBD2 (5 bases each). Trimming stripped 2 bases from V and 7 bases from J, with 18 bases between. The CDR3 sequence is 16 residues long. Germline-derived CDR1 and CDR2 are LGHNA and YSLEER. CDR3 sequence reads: CASSQTTGTGKNEQFF. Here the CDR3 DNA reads TGCGCCAGCAGCCAAACGACCGGGACGGGAAAAAATGAGCAGTTCTTC.

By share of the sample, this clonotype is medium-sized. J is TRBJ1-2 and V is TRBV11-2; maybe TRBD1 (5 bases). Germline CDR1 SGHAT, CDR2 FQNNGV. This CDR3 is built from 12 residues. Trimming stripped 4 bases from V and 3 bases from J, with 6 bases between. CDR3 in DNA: TGTGCCAGCAGCTCGACAGACTATGGCTACACCTTC. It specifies CASSSTDYGYTF.

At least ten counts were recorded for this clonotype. In DNA, the CDR3 is TGTGCCAGCAGTTTATTGAACCCTACTCCTGGGAATGAGCAGTTCTTC. It specifies CASSLLNPTPGNEQFF. The chain has TRBV12-3 or TRBV12-4 and TRBJ2-1; D uncertain. The CDR3 contains 16 residues. With 2 bases removed from V and 7 bases from J, the gap between germline ends came to 18 bases.

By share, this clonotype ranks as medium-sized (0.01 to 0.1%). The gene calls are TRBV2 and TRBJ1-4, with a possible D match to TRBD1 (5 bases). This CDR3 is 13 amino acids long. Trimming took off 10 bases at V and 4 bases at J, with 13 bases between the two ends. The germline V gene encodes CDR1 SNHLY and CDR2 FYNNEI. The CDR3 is CATKTDFNEKLFF. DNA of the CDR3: TGTGCCACCAAGACAGACTTTAATGAAAAACTGTTTTTT.

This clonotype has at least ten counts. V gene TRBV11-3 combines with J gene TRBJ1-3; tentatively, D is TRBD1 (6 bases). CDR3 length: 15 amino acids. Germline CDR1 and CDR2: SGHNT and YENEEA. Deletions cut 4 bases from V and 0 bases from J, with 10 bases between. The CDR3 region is CASSSGQLSGNTIYF. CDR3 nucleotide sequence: TGTGCCAGCAGCTCAGGACAGCTCTCTGGAAACACCATATATTTT.

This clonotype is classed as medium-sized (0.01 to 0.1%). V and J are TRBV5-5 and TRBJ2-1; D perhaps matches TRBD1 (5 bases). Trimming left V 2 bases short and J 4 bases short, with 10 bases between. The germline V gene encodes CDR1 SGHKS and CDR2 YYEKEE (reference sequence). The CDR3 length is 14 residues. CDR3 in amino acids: CASSFDRRYNEQFF. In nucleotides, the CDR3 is TGTGCCAGCAGCTTCGACAGAAGATACAATGAGCAGTTCTTC.

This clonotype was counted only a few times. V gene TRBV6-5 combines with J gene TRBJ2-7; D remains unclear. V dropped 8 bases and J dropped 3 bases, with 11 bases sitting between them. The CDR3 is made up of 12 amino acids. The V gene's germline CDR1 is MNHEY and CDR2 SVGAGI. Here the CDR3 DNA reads TGTGCCAGCGGTCGTGGGCTCTACGAGCAGTACTTC. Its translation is CASGRGLYEQYF.

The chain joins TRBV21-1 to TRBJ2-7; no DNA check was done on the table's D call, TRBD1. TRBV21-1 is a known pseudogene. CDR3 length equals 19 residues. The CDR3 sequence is CASSARDRASRRGMYEQYV. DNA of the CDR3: TGTGCCAGCAGCGCCCGGGACAGGGCTTCCCGTCGTGGAATGTACGAGCAGTACGTC.

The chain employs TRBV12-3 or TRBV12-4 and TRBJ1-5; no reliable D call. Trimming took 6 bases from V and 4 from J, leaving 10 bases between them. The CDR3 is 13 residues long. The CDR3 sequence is CASSPGLNQPQHF. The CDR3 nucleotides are TGTGCCAGCAGCCCCGGACTGAATCAGCCCCAGCATTTT.

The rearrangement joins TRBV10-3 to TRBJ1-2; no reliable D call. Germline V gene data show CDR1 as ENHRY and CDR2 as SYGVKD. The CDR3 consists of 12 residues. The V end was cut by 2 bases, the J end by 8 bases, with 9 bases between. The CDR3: CAISETTDGYTF. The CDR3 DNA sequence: TGTGCCATCAGTGAGACCACGGACGGCTACACCTTC.

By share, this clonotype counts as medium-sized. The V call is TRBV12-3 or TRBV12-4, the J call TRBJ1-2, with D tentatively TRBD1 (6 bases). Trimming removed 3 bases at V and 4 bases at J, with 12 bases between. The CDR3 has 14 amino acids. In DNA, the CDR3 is TGTGCCAGCAGTTTGGTAGGGGGAGGCTATGGCTACACCTTC. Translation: CASSLVGGGYGYTF.

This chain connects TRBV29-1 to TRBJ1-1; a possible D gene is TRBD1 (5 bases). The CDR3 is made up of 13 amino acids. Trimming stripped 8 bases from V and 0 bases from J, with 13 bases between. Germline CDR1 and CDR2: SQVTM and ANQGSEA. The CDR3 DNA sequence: TGCAGCTTGGTAGGGGATATGAACACTGAAGCTTTCTTT. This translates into CSLVGDMNTEAFF.